This T cell receptor beta chain was sequenced during a study of OX40 agonist ivuxolimab in advanced cancers. About the research overall: The study treated patients with ivuxolimab, an agonistic anti-OX40 (CD134) antibody.

Only in-frame clones appear in the TCRdb table, and some are missing; sequencing was by immunoSEQ multiplex PCR. Of around 94,000 clones in the sample, under 95% were seen once. The CDR3 consists of 14 residues. Germline V gene lookup returns CDR1 LNHDA and CDR2 SQIVND (reference sequence). J was trimmed by 2 bases and V by 1 base; bases with no gene match: 2. Cycle 7 day 1, cycle 4 day 1, and baseline were the timepoints at which blood was sampled. This chain uses TRBV19 with TRBJ2-7; TRBD2 agrees at 7 bases. Sequencing was performed on CD4+ or CD8+ T cells sorted from blood, taken in a trial of the OX40 agonist ivuxolimab. The sequence was collected from an adult with an advanced solid tumor such as melanoma, head and neck, liver or kidney cancer. CDR3 in amino acids: CASSIGGRPYEQYF. DNA of the CDR3: TGTGCCAGTAGTATAGGCGGGAGACCCTACGAGCAGTACTTC.